Each of the 9 T cell receptor beta chains below was sequenced from the same sample in a study of blood T cell repertoires in COVID-19. TCRdb's table, derived via immunoSEQ multiplex PCR, lists solely in-frame clones and lacks some. Here the sample spans approximately 180,000 clones, roughly 80% being singletons. Sequencing input: PBMCs or T cells enriched from blood (not recorded which). These receptors were obtained from a woman in her forties or fifties who had recovered from COVID-19.

This clone appeared many times. The chain is built from TRBV6-5 and TRBJ1-5; tentatively, D is TRBD1 (5 bases). The CDR3 covers 14 residues. V lost 3 bases and J 3 bases, leaving 9 bases between the germline ends. Germline lookup yields CDR1 MNHEY and CDR2 SVGAGI. The chain's CDR3 is CASSYRGVNQPQHF. In DNA form, the CDR3 reads TGTGCCAGCAGTTATAGGGGCGTCAATCAGCCCCAGCATTTT.

V is TRBV28 and J is TRBJ1-6; 9 bases align to TRBD1. The germline CDR1 and CDR2 sequences are MDHEN and SYDVKM. CDR3 size: 17 residues. V shed 8 bases and J 1 base; nucleotides not matched to a gene: 9. Here the CDR3 reads CASEPGTGRSYNSPLHF. CDR3 DNA: TGTGCCAGCGAGCCGGGGACAGGGAGGTCCTATAATTCACCCCTCCACTTT.

This clone was observed once. The DNA of the CDR3 is TGTGCCAGCAGCAAACCTAGCGGGTACTCCTACGAGCAGTACTTC. Its protein is CASSKPSGYSYEQYF. The chain carries TRBV7-9 and TRBJ2-7, with 8 bases matching TRBD2. V was pared by 5 bases and J by 0 bases, with 6 bases of the junction left unmatched. The CDR3 runs 15 residues. Germline CDR1 and CDR2: SEHNR and FQNEAQ (reference sequence).

CDR3 in amino acids: CASIENRDSGELFF. CDR3 sequence (DNA): TGTGCCAGCATCGAAAACAGGGATTCCGGGGAGCTGTTTTTT. The chain uses TRBV7-2 and TRBJ2-2, with D tentatively TRBD1 (6 bases). The CDR3 totals 14 residues. The germline gives CDR1 SGHTA, CDR2 FQGNSA. Trimming took 7 bases from V and 6 from J, leaving 15 bases between them. Full variable domain (remainder filled in from reference TRBV7-2 and TRBJ2-2): GAGVSQSPSNKVTEKGKDVELRCDPISGHTALYWYRQSLGQGLEFLIYFQGNSAPDKSGLPSDRFSAERTGGSVSTLTIQRTQQEDSAVYLCASIENRDSGELFFGEGSRLTVL.

This chain uses TRBV11-2 with TRBJ1-2; the D is unclear. This CDR3 has 13 amino acids. Germline V lookup: CDR1 SGHAT, CDR2 FQNNGV. The V end lost 5 bases, the J end lost 5 bases, and 12 bases lay between the germline ends. In DNA form, the CDR3 reads TGTGCCAGCAGCCCCGACACCAATTATGGCTACACCTTC. Residues: CASSPDTNYGYTF.

The count of this clone is one. The V gene is TRBV2, the J gene TRBJ2-2, with D possibly TRBD2 on 6 matching bases. The CDR3 loop spans 13 amino acids. The V gene's germline CDR1 is SNHLY and CDR2 FYNNEI. Trimming left V 8 bases short and J 3 bases short, with 10 bases between. CDR3 sequence: CASLREYTGELFF. In DNA, the CDR3 is TGTGCCAGCCTGCGGGAATACACCGGGGAGCTGTTTTTT.

This clone was observed once. This chain links TRBV7-9 with TRBJ2-1; TRBD2 matches 8 bases. V trimming: 6 bases; J trimming: 5 bases; junction bases outside the gene matches: 12. The CDR3 contains 16 residues. Germline CDR1 and CDR2: SEHNR and FQNEAQ (reference sequence). As DNA, the CDR3 is TGTGCCAGCAGTTTAATTAGCGGGAAGGCCCACAATGAGCAGTTCTTC. Translation gives CASSLISGKAHNEQFF. The full variable domain, with the rest looked up from reference TRBV7-9 and TRBJ2-1, is DTGVSQNPRHKITKRGQNVTFRCDPISEHNRLYWYRQTLGQGPEFLTYFQNEAQLEKSRLLSDRFSAERPKGSFSTLEIQRTEQGDSAMYLCASSLISGKAHNEQFFGPGTRLTVL.

This chain links TRBV5-1 with TRBJ2-7; no clear D gene. V was trimmed by 1 base and J by 4 bases, leaving 12 bases between them. Per the germline V gene, CDR1 is SGHRS and CDR2 is YFSETQ. The CDR3 length is 14 residues. CDR3 in amino acids: CASSLTTREYEQYF. CDR3 DNA sequence: TGCGCCAGCAGCTTGACGACTCGCGAGTACGAGCAGTACTTC.

J is TRBJ2-1 and V is TRBV11-1, with TRBD1 identical over 7 bases. The germline gives CDR1 SGHAT, CDR2 FQDESV (reference sequence). With 6 bases clipped from V and 7 bases from J, the junction kept 6 bases outside the gene matches. The CDR3 has 13 residues. CDR3 sequence reads: CASRKTGNNEQFF. The CDR3 DNA is TGTGCCAGCAGAAAGACAGGGAATAATGAGCAGTTCTTC.